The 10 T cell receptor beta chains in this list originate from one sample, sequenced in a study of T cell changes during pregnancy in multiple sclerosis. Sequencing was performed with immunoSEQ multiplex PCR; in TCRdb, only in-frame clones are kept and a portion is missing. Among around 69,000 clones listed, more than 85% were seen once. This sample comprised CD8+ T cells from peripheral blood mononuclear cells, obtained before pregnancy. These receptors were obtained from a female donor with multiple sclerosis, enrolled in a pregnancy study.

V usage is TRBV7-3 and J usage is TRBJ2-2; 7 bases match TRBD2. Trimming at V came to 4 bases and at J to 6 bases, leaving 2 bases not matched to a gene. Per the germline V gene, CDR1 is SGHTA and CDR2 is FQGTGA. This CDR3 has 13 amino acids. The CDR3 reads CASSSRGAGELFF. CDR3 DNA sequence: TGTGCCAGCAGCTCCCGGGGGGCCGGGGAGCTGTTTTTT.

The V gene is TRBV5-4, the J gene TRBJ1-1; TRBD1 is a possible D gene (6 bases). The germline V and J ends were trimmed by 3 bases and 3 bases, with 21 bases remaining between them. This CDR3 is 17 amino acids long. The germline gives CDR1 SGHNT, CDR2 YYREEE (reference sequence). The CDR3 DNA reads TGTGCCAGCAGCTCACCGGACGACTGGGGGGGCGACACTGAAGCTTTCTTT. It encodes CASSSPDDWGGDTEAFF.

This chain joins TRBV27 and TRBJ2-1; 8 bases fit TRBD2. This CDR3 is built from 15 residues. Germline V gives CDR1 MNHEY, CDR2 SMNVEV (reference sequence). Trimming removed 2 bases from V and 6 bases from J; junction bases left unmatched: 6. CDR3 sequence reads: CASSLSSGAFNEQFF. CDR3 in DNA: TGTGCCAGCAGTTTAAGTAGCGGGGCATTCAATGAGCAGTTCTTC.

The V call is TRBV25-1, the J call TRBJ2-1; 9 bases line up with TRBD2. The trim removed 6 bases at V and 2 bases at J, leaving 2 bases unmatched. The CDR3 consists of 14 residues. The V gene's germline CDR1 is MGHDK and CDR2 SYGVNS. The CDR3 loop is CASRPSGAYNEQFF. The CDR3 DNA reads TGTGCCAGCAGACCTAGCGGGGCCTACAATGAGCAGTTCTTC.

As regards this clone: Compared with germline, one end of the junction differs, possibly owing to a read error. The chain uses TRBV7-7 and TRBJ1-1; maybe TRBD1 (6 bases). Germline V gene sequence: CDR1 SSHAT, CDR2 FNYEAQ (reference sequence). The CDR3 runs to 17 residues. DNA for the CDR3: TGTGCTAGCAGCAAGCTAAGAAGGGACATCCGAAGGGCTGAAGCTTTCTTT. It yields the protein CASSKLRRDIRRAEAFF.

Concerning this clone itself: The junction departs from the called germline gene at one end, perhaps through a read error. The DNA for the CDR3 is TGTGCCTGGAGTGTAGACAGCTCACACTTC. This gives the protein CAWSVDSSHF. V is TRBV30 and J is TRBJ1-2; perhaps TRBD1 as D (5 bases). Germline CDR1 is GTSNPN and CDR2 is SVGIG (reference sequence). The CDR3 totals 10 residues.

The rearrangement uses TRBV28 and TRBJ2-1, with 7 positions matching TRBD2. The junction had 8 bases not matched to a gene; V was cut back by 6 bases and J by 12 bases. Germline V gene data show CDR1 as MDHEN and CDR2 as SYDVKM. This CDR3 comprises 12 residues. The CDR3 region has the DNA TGTGCCAGCAGATTCTCAACGGGGGGGCAGTTCTTC. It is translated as CASRFSTGGQFF.

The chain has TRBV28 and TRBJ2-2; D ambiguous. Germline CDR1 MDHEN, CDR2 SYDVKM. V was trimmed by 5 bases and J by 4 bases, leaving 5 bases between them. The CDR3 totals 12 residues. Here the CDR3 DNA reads TGTGCCAGCAGTCCCCTCACCGGGGAGCTGTTTTTT. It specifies CASSPLTGELFF.

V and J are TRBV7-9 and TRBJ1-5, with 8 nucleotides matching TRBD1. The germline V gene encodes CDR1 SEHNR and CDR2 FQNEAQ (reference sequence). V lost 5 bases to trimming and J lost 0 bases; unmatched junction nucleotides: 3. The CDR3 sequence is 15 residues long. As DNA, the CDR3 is TGTGCCAGCAGCGCTGGGACAGGTAGCAATCAGCCCCAGCATTTT. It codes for CASSAGTGSNQPQHF. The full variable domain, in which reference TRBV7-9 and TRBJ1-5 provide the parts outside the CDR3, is DTGVSQNPRHKITKRGQNVTFRCDPISEHNRLYWYRQTLGQGPEFLTYFQNEAQLEKSRLLSDRFSAERPKGSFSTLEIQRTEQGDSAMYLCASSAGTGSNQPQHFGDGTRLSIL.

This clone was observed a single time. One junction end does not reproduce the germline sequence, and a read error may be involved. In nucleotides, the CDR3 is TGTGCCAGCAGTGAATTCGACAGTTACAATGAGCCCCAGCATTTT. The encoded protein is CASSEFDSYNEPQHF. The V call is TRBV2, the J call TRBJ1-5; tentative D call: TRBD1 (5 bases). There are 15 residues in the CDR3. Germline V gives CDR1 SNHLY, CDR2 FYNNEI. Full variable domain (missing parts from reference TRBV2 and TRBJ1-5): EPEVTQTPSHQVTQMGQEVILRCVPISNHLYFYWYRQILGQKVEFLVSFYNNEISEKSEIFDDQFSVERPDGSNFTLKIRSTKLEDSAMYFCASSEFDSYNEPQHFGDGTRLSIL.